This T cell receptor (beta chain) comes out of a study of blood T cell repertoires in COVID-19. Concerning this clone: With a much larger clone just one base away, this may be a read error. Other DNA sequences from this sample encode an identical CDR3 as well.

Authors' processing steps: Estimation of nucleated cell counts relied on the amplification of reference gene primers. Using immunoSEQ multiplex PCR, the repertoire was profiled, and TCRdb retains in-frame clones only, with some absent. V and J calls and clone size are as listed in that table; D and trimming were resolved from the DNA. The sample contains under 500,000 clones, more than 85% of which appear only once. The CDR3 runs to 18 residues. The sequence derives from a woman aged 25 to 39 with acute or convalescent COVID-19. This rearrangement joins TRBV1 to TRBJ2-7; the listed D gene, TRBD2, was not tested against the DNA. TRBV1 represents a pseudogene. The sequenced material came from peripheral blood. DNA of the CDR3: TGCACCAGTAGCCCCACTAGCGGGGGGGCCCGATCCTCCTACGAGCAGTACTTC. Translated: CTSSPTSGGARSSYEQYF.